This TCR beta chain was obtained from a study of blood T cell repertoires in COVID-19. Overall study context: PBMCs, B-cell-depleted T cells, or T cells were the source of the cDNA or gDNA that made up the material.

V gave up 6 bases and J gave up 0 bases; unmatched junction bases: 4. The CDR3 sequence is 14 residues long. Germline V lookup: CDR1 KGHSH, CDR2 LQKENI. This clone was seen a handful of times. Original data processing: Nucleated cell counts were estimated from reference gene primer amplification. Method: immunoSEQ multiplex PCR; TCRdb's copy keeps in-frame clones and lacks some. That table is the source of V, J and clone size, and D and trimming were worked out from the DNA. The sample has roughly 130,000 clones, approximately 80% seen once. The chain combines TRBV18 with TRBJ1-1; 7 nucleotides agree with TRBD1. The TCR comes from a man in his sixties or seventies with acute or convalescent COVID-19. The sample consisted of peripheral blood. The CDR3 nucleotides are TGTGCCAGCTCCCCGACAGGGATGAACACTGAAGCTTTCTTT. It translates to CASSPTGMNTEAFF. Full variable domain (remainder filled in from reference TRBV18 and TRBJ1-1): NAGVMQNPRHLVRRRGQEARLRCSPMKGHSHVYWYRQLPEEGLKFMVYLQKENIIDESGMPKERFSAEFPKEGPSILRIQQVVRGDSAAYFCASSPTGMNTEAFFGQGTRLTVV.